Included here is one TCR beta chain sequence, with context. Its antigen is unknown. The source of the sample is a study of blood T cells in healthy people across ages. Study findings and constraints: In the absence of known donor CMV status, changes in expanded clonotypes were possibly confounded.

The CDR3 is 21 amino acids. CDR1 is LGHNT, CDR2 FRNRAP, per germline. Trimming removed 0 bases from V and 4 bases from J, with 28 bases in between. Isolation recovered at least 7 million PBMCs from every sample. A second PCR of roughly 7 to 11 cycles used a sample-barcoded 5' primer and a J-beta primer mix. TCRdb re-analysed the 5' RACE reads in MiXCR, keeping a single row per CDR3 protein. Of approximately 900,000 distinct CDR3 sequences in the sample, around 46% were seen once. Sequencing was carried out using blood. The clonotype comes from a man younger than 40 in good health. The V and J genes are TRBV12-5 and TRBJ2-1; weak D call: TRBD1 (6 bases). In DNA form, the CDR3 reads TGTGCTAGTGGTTTGGTAGCTTCGAGAGGTTGGGGGCACCCAGGGTACAATGAGCAGTTCTTC. As protein: CASGLVASRGWGHPGYNEQFF. Variable domain in full (rest from reference TRBV12-5 and TRBJ2-1): DARVTQTPRHKVTEMGQEVTMRCQPILGHNTVFWYRQTMMQGLELLAYFRNRAPLDDSGMPKDRFSAEMPDATLATLKIQPSEPRDSAVYFCASGLVASRGWGHPGYNEQFFGPGTRLTVL.